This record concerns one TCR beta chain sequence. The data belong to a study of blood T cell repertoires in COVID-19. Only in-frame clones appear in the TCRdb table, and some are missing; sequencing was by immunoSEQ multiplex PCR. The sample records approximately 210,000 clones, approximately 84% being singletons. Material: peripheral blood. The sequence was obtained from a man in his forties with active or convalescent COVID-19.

DNA of the CDR3: TGTGCCAGCTCCGACGGGGAAACTGAAGCTTTCTTT. Translating it yields CASSDGETEAFF. The chain uses TRBV7-9 and TRBJ1-1; D ambiguous. The CDR3 spans 12 residues. The germline V gene has CDR1 SEHNR and CDR2 FQNEAQ (reference sequence). Deletions cut 8 bases from V and 5 bases from J, with 12 bases between.